The entry that follows covers one T cell receptor (beta chain) sequence. The antigen is not known. The data belong to a study of cytomegalovirus exposure and HLA in healthy donors. Study-wide results and caveats: Researchers had no immune exposure information except CMV serostatus available.

The PCR employed 60 Vbeta primers together with 13 Jbeta primers. Generated by immunoSEQ multiplex PCR, the TCRdb table keeps only in-frame clones and is missing some. The table lists 170,000 or so clones, 75% to 90% of them singletons. The CDR3 is made up of 16 amino acids. Germline V lookup: CDR1 KGHSH, CDR2 LQKENI. J lost 2 bases, V lost 0 bases, and 5 bases had no gene match. The material sequenced was PBMCs. The receptor was isolated from a male donor in good health and CMV-seropositive. This chain connects TRBV18 to TRBJ2-7; the match to TRBD2 covers 9 bases. The DNA for the CDR3 is TGTGCCAGCTCACCACCGGGGACTAGCAGCACCTACGAGCAGTACTTC. Encoded protein: CASSPPGTSSTYEQYF.